A selection of T cell receptor beta chains follows, all from one sample in a study of regulatory T cells in long-lasting Graves disease. Via MiXCR, TCRdb re-called the multiplex PCR reads, giving one row per CDR3 protein. Of some 200,000 distinct CDR3 sequences listed, roughly 19% are singletons. These same records also appear under a second study, on T cells in Graves' hyperthyroidism and ophthalmopathy.

The specimen was peripheral blood mononuclear cells (PBMCs), collected at new diagnosis, from a patient treated with antithyroid drugs. Receptors were obtained from a woman aged 30 to 39 with Graves disease. The CDR3 runs from the conserved cysteine through the conserved F or W. The order of the fields is D gene, CDR3 length, J gene, clone size, V gene, CDR3 DNA, CDR3 protein. D genes are given only for firm matches. Expanded clones get a size class; other rows say once, few or many, or leave the size out.

D gene: TRBD1; CDR3 length: 17; J gene: TRBJ1-5; clone size: many; V gene: TRBV20-1; CDR3 DNA: TGCAGTGCCCATCTGAGGAGCGGGGACAGTAGCAATCAGCCCCAGCATTTT; CDR3 protein: CSAHLRSGDSSNQPQHF
D gene: .; CDR3 length: 15; J gene: TRBJ2-6; clone size: few; V gene: TRBV6-2/TRBV6-3; CDR3 DNA: TGTGCCAGTATACTCGAGGGCGCTGGGGCCAACGTCCTGACTTTC; CDR3 protein: CASILEGAGANVLTF
D gene: .; CDR3 length: 16; J gene: TRBJ2-3; clone size: .; V gene: TRBV11-2; CDR3 DNA: TGTGCCAGCAGCCCGGCCAGGGTTCTATTGGCAGATACGCAGTATTTT; CDR3 protein: CASSPARVLLADTQYF
D gene: .; CDR3 length: 16; J gene: TRBJ1-6; clone size: .; V gene: TRBV28; CDR3 DNA: TGTGCCAGCAGACCGCCGGCGGGTTCCTATAATTCACCCCTCCACTTT; CDR3 protein: CASRPPAGSYNSPLHF
D gene: TRBD1; CDR3 length: 15; J gene: TRBJ1-2; clone size: .; V gene: TRBV30; CDR3 DNA: TGTGCCTTCTTCGTGACAGGGGTGGGGAAGTATGGCTACACCTTC; CDR3 protein: CAFFVTGVGKYGYTF
D gene: .; CDR3 length: 15; J gene: TRBJ2-5; clone size: .; V gene: TRBV5-4; CDR3 DNA: TGTGCCAGCAGCACACCCCGACAGTTACAAGAGACCCAGTACTTC; CDR3 protein: CASSTPRQLQETQYF
D gene: TRBD2; CDR3 length: 16; J gene: TRBJ2-2; clone size: few; V gene: TRBV6-1; CDR3 DNA: TGTGCCAGCAGTCCCCGTAGCGGGGGGCTCACCGGGGAGCTGTTTTTT; CDR3 protein: CASSPRSGGLTGELFF
D gene: .; CDR3 length: 12; J gene: TRBJ1-2; clone size: many; V gene: TRBV20-1; CDR3 DNA: TGCAGTGCTCCGTGGAGGTACTATGGCTACACCTTC; CDR3 protein: CSAPWRYYGYTF
D gene: TRBD1; CDR3 length: 14; J gene: TRBJ1-2; clone size: .; V gene: TRBV20-1; CDR3 DNA: TGCAGTGCTAACTACGGACAGGGGAACTATGGCTACACCTTC; CDR3 protein: CSANYGQGNYGYTF
D gene: TRBD1; CDR3 length: 17; J gene: TRBJ2-3; clone size: many; V gene: TRBV7-2; CDR3 DNA: TGTGCCAGCAGCTTAGAAGGCGTGGGACAGGTCACAGATACGCAGTATTTT; CDR3 protein: CASSLEGVGQVTDTQYF
D gene: TRBD2; CDR3 length: 13; J gene: TRBJ2-7; clone size: .; V gene: TRBV2; CDR3 DNA: TGTGCCAGCGGGGGGGACTACGCCTACGAGCAGTACTTC; CDR3 protein: CASGGDYAYEQYF
D gene: .; CDR3 length: 14; J gene: TRBJ1-1; clone size: .; V gene: TRBV25-1; CDR3 DNA: TGTGCCAGCACCCCGGGACCCTACAACACTGAAGCTTTCTTT; CDR3 protein: CASTPGPYNTEAFF
D gene: .; CDR3 length: 15; J gene: TRBJ1-3; clone size: few; V gene: TRBV30; CDR3 DNA: TGTGCCTGGAGTGGGGGCAGGGTGTCTGGAAACACCATATATTTT; CDR3 protein: CAWSGGRVSGNTIYF
D gene: TRBD2; CDR3 length: 14; J gene: TRBJ2-7; clone size: .; V gene: TRBV20-1; CDR3 DNA: TGCAGTGCTCAAGGACTAGCGGGAGAAAGGGAGCAGTACTTC; CDR3 protein: CSAQGLAGEREQYF
D gene: .; CDR3 length: 15; J gene: TRBJ2-6; clone size: many; V gene: TRBV6-1; CDR3 DNA: TGTGCCAAGGGACGGTTTCACTCTGGGGCCAACGTCCTGACTTTC; CDR3 protein: CAKGRFHSGANVLTF
D gene: .; CDR3 length: 13; J gene: TRBJ1-1; clone size: many; V gene: TRBV29-1; CDR3 DNA: TGCAGCGTTGCAAAGAATTTGAACACTGAAGCTTTCTTT; CDR3 protein: CSVAKNLNTEAFF
D gene: TRBD1; CDR3 length: 16; J gene: TRBJ2-7; clone size: few; V gene: TRBV28; CDR3 DNA: TGTGCCAGCAGTCCCTATATCGACAGGGGGCGGTACGAGCAGTACTTC; CDR3 protein: CASSPYIDRGRYEQYF
D gene: TRBD1; CDR3 length: 16; J gene: TRBJ1-5; clone size: .; V gene: TRBV12-3/TRBV12-4; CDR3 DNA: TGTGCCAGCAGTTCCGCGACAGGGGTGAGCAATCAGCCCCAGCATTTT; CDR3 protein: CASSSATGVSNQPQHF
D gene: .; CDR3 length: 14; J gene: TRBJ2-5; clone size: many; V gene: TRBV12-5; CDR3 DNA: TGTGCTAGTGGTTTGGCTACAGCAGCGGAGACCCAGTACTTC; CDR3 protein: CASGLATAAETQYF
D gene: .; CDR3 length: 13; J gene: TRBJ1-3; clone size: .; V gene: TRBV28; CDR3 DNA: TGTGCCAGCAGTTCGGGGCCTGGAAACACCATATATTTT; CDR3 protein: CASSSGPGNTIYF
D gene: TRBD2; CDR3 length: 14; J gene: TRBJ2-5; clone size: many; V gene: TRBV5-4; CDR3 DNA: TGTGCCAGCAGCGTTGGACTAGCGCAAGAGACCCAGTACTTC; CDR3 protein: CASSVGLAQETQYF
D gene: TRBD1; CDR3 length: 14; J gene: TRBJ1-1; clone size: many; V gene: TRBV12-3/TRBV12-4; CDR3 DNA: TGTGCCAGCAGTTTAATGAGGGGGCCTAGTGAAGCTTTCTTT; CDR3 protein: CASSLMRGPSEAFF
D gene: TRBD1; CDR3 length: 14; J gene: TRBJ1-6; clone size: .; V gene: TRBV7-9; CDR3 DNA: TGTGCCAGCAGCTTACCGACAGGGACTTCACCCCTCCACTTT; CDR3 protein: CASSLPTGTSPLHF